The clone carrying this T cell receptor beta chain was counted a single time. The record originates from a study of technical replicates of blood from several donors. The data were produced by immunoSEQ multiplex PCR, yet TCRdb's version contains in-frame clones alone and is incomplete. The profile covers about 100,000 clones, with over 90% appearing a single time and 0.2% to 0.25% taken by the ten largest. There are 15 residues in the CDR3. The germline CDR1 and CDR2 sequences are MNHEY and SVGAGI. Unmatched junction bases numbered 7, after V lost 5 bases and J lost 4 bases. The clonotype originates from a human donor in good health. What was sequenced was T cells isolated from PBMCs. The rearrangement links TRBV6-5 to TRBJ1-2; 10 bases line up with TRBD1. The CDR3 loop reads CASSQGTGALYGYTF. CDR3 nucleotides: TGTGCCAGCAGTCAAGGGACAGGGGCACTCTATGGCTACACCTTC.